The 13 T cell receptor beta chains presented below share a single source sample, sequenced in a study of CD8+ T cells in alopecia areata. Treatment given: oral pan-JAK inhibitor, 5-10 mg twice daily. As the sequencing template, cDNA was produced by extracting RNA and reverse transcribing it. Some clones are missing from TCRdb's copy, which holds only in-frame ones; the method was immunoSEQ multiplex PCR. Of 150,000 to 250,000 clones in the sample, more than 55% were seen once. The source material was CD4+ T cells sorted from blood, sampled at week 4, from a patient treated with tofacitinib. These receptors were collected from a human donor with alopecia areata.

The CDR3 coding sequence is TGTGCCAGCAGTAGAGGACAGGGAAACACTGAAGCTTTCTTT. This sequence encodes CASSRGQGNTEAFF. The chain carries TRBV6-5 and TRBJ1-1; TRBD1 matches 8 bases. V dropped 5 bases and J dropped 2; count of bases not matched to a gene: 4. CDR1 and CDR2 (germline): MNHEY, SVGAGI. The CDR3 covers 14 residues.

This clone is a singleton in its sample. The genes are TRBV29-1 and TRBJ2-5; D unclear. The CDR3 spans 14 residues. Germline V CDR1 and CDR2: SQVTM, ANQGSEA. V lost 4 bases and J lost 2, with 14 bases in between. For the CDR3, the DNA is TGCAGCGTTGGACCCCGGGCATTGCAAGAGACCCAGTACTTC. It yields the protein CSVGPRALQETQYF.

This clone was seen repeatedly, ten times or more. The genes are TRBV7-2 and TRBJ2-5; D possibly corresponds to TRBD1 (8 bases). Germline values: CDR1 SGHTA, CDR2 FQGNSA. The V gene lost 1 base and the J gene lost 5 bases, with 14 bases spanning the gap. The CDR3 is made up of 15 amino acids. The CDR3 region has the DNA TGTGCCAGCAGCTTAGTTACAGGGGGGGAGGAGACCCAGTACTTC. Its protein product is CASSLVTGGEETQYF.

DNA for the CDR3: TGTGCCTGGAGGGGACTAGCGGGGGGGCCTGGGACCCAGTACTTC. Residues: CAWRGLAGGPGTQYF. The gene calls are TRBV30 and TRBJ2-5; 16 bases are a match to TRBD2. CDR3 length equals 15 residues. The J segment lost 7 bases and the V segment lost 3 bases, leaving 5 bases of the junction unmatched. In germline, CDR1 is GTSNPN, CDR2 SVGIG (reference sequence).

The V and J genes are TRBV4-2 and TRBJ1-2; 9 nucleotides match TRBD1. V was clipped by 0 bases and J by 6 bases; unmatched bases: 2. Germline values: CDR1 LGHNA, CDR2 YNFKEQ. This CDR3 is built from 14 residues. This CDR3 is CASSQDGDRDGYTF. The CDR3 bases are TGTGCCAGCAGCCAAGATGGGGACAGGGATGGCTACACCTTC.

The gene calls are TRBV30 and TRBJ2-7; D assignment may be TRBD1 or TRBD2 (6 bases each). V was clipped by 4 bases and J by 4 bases, with 14 bases between them. The length of the CDR3 is 13 residues. The germline V gene encodes CDR1 GTSNPN and CDR2 SVGIG (reference sequence). The CDR3 DNA reads TGTGCCTGGACCAATAAGGGGGGTTACGAGCAGTACTTC. This encodes CAWTNKGGYEQYF. Complete variable domain (other parts from reference TRBV30 and TRBJ2-7): SQTIHQWPATLVQPVGSPLSLECTVEGTSNPNLYWYRQAAGRGLQLLFYSVGIGQISSEVPQNLSASRPQDRQFILSSKKLLLSDSGFYLCAWTNKGGYEQYFGPGTRLTVT.

The chain uses TRBV29-1 and TRBJ2-1; no definite D call. CDR3 size: 11 residues. V lost 3 bases and J lost 12, with 12 bases in between. Germline-derived CDR1 and CDR2 are SQVTM and ANQGSEA. CDR3 sequence: CSVDSLSMQFF. The DNA of the CDR3 is TGCAGCGTTGACTCACTGTCGATGCAGTTCTTC.

V and J are TRBV28 and TRBJ2-3; D possibly corresponds to TRBD2 (5 bases). The germline gives CDR1 MDHEN, CDR2 SYDVKM. Deletions cut 11 bases from V and 3 bases from J, with 15 bases between. This CDR3 comprises 13 residues. CDR3 coding DNA: TGTGCCTTGGGAACTGGAGGTACAGATACGCAGTATTTT. Translating it yields CALGTGGTDTQYF.

This clone was detected only a few times. The chain recombines TRBV28 with TRBJ2-4, with 7 positions matching TRBD1. V shed 6 bases and J 2 bases; nucleotides not matched to a gene: 13. Germline V gene lookup returns CDR1 MDHEN and CDR2 SYDVKM. The CDR3 extends over 17 amino acids. Here the CDR3 DNA reads TGTGCCAGCAGCTCAGGTGGGACACAGGGGACCAAAAACATTCAGTACTTC. Encoded protein: CASSSGGTQGTKNIQYF. Full variable domain (outside the CDR3, taken from reference TRBV28 and TRBJ2-4): DVKVTQSSRYLVKRTGEKVFLECVQDMDHENMFWYRQDPGLGLRLIYFSYDVKMKEKGDIPEGYSVSREKKERFSLILESASTNQTSMYLCASSSGGTQGTKNIQYFGAGTRLSVL.

The chain uses TRBV18 and TRBJ2-3; D is possibly TRBD2 (6 bases). CDR3 length: 17 amino acids. CDR1 is KGHSH, CDR2 LQKENI, per germline. Trimming pared 3 bases from V and 0 bases from J, leaving 16 bases between. CDR3 loop: CASSPWGSGSSTDTQYF. As DNA, the CDR3 is TGTGCCAGCTCACCCTGGGGTAGCGGTTCTAGCACAGATACGCAGTATTTT.

The chain couples TRBV27 to TRBJ1-1; TRBD1 matches at 7 bases. From germline, CDR1 is MNHEY and CDR2 SMNVEV (reference sequence). The CDR3 runs to 14 residues. V dropped 4 bases and J dropped 3; count of bases not matched to a gene: 5. The CDR3 loop reads CASSSGQLDTEAFF. The DNA of the CDR3 is TGTGCCAGCAGTTCGGGACAGTTAGACACTGAAGCTTTCTTT.

The chain is built from TRBV30 and TRBJ1-2; D gene unclear. V lost 0 bases and J 5 bases, leaving 10 bases between the germline ends. Germline CDR1 GTSNPN, CDR2 SVGIG (reference sequence). CDR3 size: 13 residues. The DNA for the CDR3 is TGTGCCTGGAGTGTTAGCCGACGATATGGCTACACCTTC. It specifies CAWSVSRRYGYTF.

DNA of the CDR3: TGTGCCAGTAGTGGGGTCTACTATGGCTACACCTTC. Encoded protein: CASSGVYYGYTF. The chain employs TRBV19 and TRBJ1-2; no clear D gene. Trimming removed 5 bases from V and 3 bases from J, with 7 bases in between. CDR3 length: 12 residues. Germline V gene lookup returns CDR1 LNHDA and CDR2 SQIVND (reference sequence).